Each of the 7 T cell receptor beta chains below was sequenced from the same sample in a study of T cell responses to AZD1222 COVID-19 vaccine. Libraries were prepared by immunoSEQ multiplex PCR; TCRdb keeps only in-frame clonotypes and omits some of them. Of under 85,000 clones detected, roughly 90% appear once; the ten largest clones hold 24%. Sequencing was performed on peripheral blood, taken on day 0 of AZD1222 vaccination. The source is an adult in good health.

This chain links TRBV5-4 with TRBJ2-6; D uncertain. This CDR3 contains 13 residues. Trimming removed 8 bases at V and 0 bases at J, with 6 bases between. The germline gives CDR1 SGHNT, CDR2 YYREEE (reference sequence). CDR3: CASRASGANVLTF. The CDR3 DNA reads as TGTGCCAGTCGGGCCTCTGGGGCCAACGTCCTGACTTTC.

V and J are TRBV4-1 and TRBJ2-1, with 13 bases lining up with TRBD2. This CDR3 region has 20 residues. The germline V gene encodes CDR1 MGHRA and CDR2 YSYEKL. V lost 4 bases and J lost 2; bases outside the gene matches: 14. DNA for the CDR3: TGCGCCAGCAGCCCAAGACTAGCGGGAGGCCAGGTCGGGCCCTACAATGAGCAGTTCTTC. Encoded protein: CASSPRLAGGQVGPYNEQFF.

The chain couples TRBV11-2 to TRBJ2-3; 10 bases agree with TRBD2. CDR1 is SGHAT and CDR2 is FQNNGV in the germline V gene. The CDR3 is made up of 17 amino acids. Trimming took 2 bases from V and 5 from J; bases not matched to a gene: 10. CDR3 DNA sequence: TGTGCCAGCAGCTTACTCCCAGCGGGAGGGCTTGGAGATACGCAGTATTTT. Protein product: CASSLLPAGGLGDTQYF.

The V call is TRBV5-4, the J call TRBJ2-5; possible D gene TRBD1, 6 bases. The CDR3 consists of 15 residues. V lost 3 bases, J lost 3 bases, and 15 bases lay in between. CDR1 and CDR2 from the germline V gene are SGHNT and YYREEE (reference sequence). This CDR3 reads CASSSRQENKETQYF. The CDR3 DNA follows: TGTGCCAGCAGCTCGCGACAGGAGAACAAAGAGACCCAGTACTTC.

CDR3 sequence (DNA): TGTGCCAGCAGCTTAGCGTTAGGAATTGGGACCCAGTACTTC. Its protein is CASSLALGIGTQYF. The gene calls are TRBV7-9 and TRBJ2-5; D uncertain. The V gene's germline CDR1 is SEHNR and CDR2 FQNEAQ (reference sequence). Trimming removed 0 bases from V and 7 bases from J, with 12 bases in between. This CDR3 spans 14 amino acids. Variable domain in full (rest from reference TRBV7-9 and TRBJ2-5): DTGVSQNPRHKITKRGQNVTFRCDPISEHNRLYWYRQTLGQGPEFLTYFQNEAQLEKSRLLSDRFSAERPKGSFSTLEIQRTEQGDSAMYLCASSLALGIGTQYFGPGTRLLVL.

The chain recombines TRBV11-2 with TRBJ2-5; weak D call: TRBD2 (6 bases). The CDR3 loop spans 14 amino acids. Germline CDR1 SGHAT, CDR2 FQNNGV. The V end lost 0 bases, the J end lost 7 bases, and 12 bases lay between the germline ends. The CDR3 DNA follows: TGTGCCAGCAGCTTAGAAGTGGGGCGGGGGACCCAGTACTTC. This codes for CASSLEVGRGTQYF.

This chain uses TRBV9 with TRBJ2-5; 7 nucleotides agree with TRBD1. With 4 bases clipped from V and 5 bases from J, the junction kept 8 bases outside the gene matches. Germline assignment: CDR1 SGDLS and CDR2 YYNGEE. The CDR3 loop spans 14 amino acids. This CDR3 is CASSRDREWETQYF. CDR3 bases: TGTGCCAGCAGCCGAGACAGGGAGTGGGAGACCCAGTACTTC.